This T cell receptor beta chain is drawn from a study of cytomegalovirus exposure and HLA in healthy donors listed by TCRdb under 2017. About the investigation overall: An earlier analysis of roughly 570 of the donors reported under 300 Gb of sequence data and some 110 million unique TCR beta sequences obtained from approximately 180 million T cells. All discovery cohort repertoires had been generated on a single sequencing platform. An early release covering just under 650 HLA-typed donors comprised roughly 300 gigabases of sequencing data and 65 million to 100 million unique TCR sequences. The study aimed to test whether cataloging public T cell receptors could reveal signatures of past pathogen exposure. The study combined high-throughput TCR immunosequencing, statistical association of individual TCRs with disease status, and machine learning to predict cytomegalovirus infection status. Of the roughly 400 genotyped donors, approximately 80% were placed in the genetic ancestry cluster associated with self-reported Caucasian donors. The number of donors typed differed by locus, with roughly 629-640 for A, B, C, DRB1 and DQB1, about 500 for DQA1, under 610 for DPA1, and 450 to 480 for DPB1. HLA typing covered class I and class II loci at four-digit resolution. Rather than drawing on any new phenotypic data, the later analysis identified candidate immune exposures from TCR beta sequences and the way those sequences occurred across donors. A later genetic analysis used genome-wide SNP genotypes for about three fifths of the 666 donors, treating that subset as a discovery cohort. About 5 DR-DQ haplotypes were handled as single units for association and clustering, since linkage in the cohort was strong. In addition to the first cohort of roughly 670 subjects, a separate validation cohort of about 120 different subjects was used. In an earlier analysis of roughly 540 of the donors, high-throughput TCR beta sequencing was used to judge whether each TCR beta V gene segment behaved as functional or pseudogenic. Donor age, sex, ethnicity and CMV serostatus were compiled together with the repertoire data. The T cell repertoires of 670 or so subjects were profiled by immunosequencing and related to cytomegalovirus serostatus. Among around 400 genotyped donors of the cohort, an average of approximately 220,000 unique TCR beta nucleotide sequences was sequenced per donor, of which about 18% were non-productive. In a later analysis, previously published TCR beta repertoires from hundreds of donors were re-analyzed and high-resolution HLA genotyping was added so that TCR occurrence patterns could be studied.

The paper as a whole reports these results and caveats: Cytomegalovirus status was reported to be diagnosed by the classifier with high specificity and sensitivity in both the original and validation cohorts. In a later analysis, the rate of TCR association differed among HLA loci, with DRB1 alleles having the most associated TCRs and HLA-C alleles having the fewest. The earlier analysis of fewer than 750 of the donors excluded fewer than 20 rarely observed V segments, including chromosome 9 orphons, because counts were too low. According to a later analysis, most CMV-associated TCR beta chains appeared to be HLA-restricted, and the HLA associations seemed to be driven largely by CMV exposure. A total of 150 or so TCR beta chains were listed by the study as associated with cytomegalovirus. Because some donors lacked HLA typing at each locus, the association tests relied only on the typed subset. In a later analysis, more than 15,000 TCR beta sequences were associated with specific HLA alleles at a false discovery rate of 0.05. In a later genetic analysis, a missense DCLRE1C variant was associated with V-gene and J-gene trimming of TCR beta chains, and the association was replicated in an independent cohort. Only TCR beta chains were sequenced in this cohort, and the absence of alpha or paired-chain data limited detectable features. Linkage disequilibrium might explain the correlated functional status among segregating V segments, but an unknown experimental factor could not be excluded. Several of the top co-occurrence clusters appeared to be linked to parvovirus B19, influenza, CMV and Epstein-Barr virus, according to a later analysis. In an earlier analysis of approximately 590 of the donors, most TCR beta V segments appeared in productive rearrangements about 87% or about 30% of the time, broadly matching IMGT annotations. Some IMGT-functional V segments, including TRBV6-2 and TRBV6-3, could not be distinguished by the 87-base-pair reads and were therefore excluded. A cluster of highly shared sequence variants was judged likely to be a technical artifact of the sequencing pipeline. When HLA alleles, especially DR and DQ, strongly co-occurred, TCR associations were difficult to assign to individual alleles. The presence/absence analyses assumed that sequencing depth was roughly uniform across donors, and that assumption may not be true. In vitro tests confirmed that a few of the cytomegalovirus-associated TCR beta chains recognize cytomegalovirus antigens. In a later analysis, HLA-associated TCR beta chains were found to be more clonally expanded and to have lower generation probabilities than equally common non-associated chains. According to a later genetic analysis, donors in an Asian-associated ancestry cluster had fewer N-insertions in productive TCRs than the approximately 670-donor mean. It was suggested by the authors that the approach could potentially be generalized to other disease states and immunological phenotypes. The only immune exposure information available for the cohort was CMV serostatus. Across donors, most TCR sequences were observed very rarely, whereas some public TCRs were present in many individuals. A further reported finding was that TCR beta sequences accurately predicted the HLA-A and HLA-B alleles for most subjects in the first cohort.

Taken from cysteine to phenylalanine, the CDR3 has 14 residues. This entry keeps only the CDR3 DNA: 42 bases, framed from base 1. Looking up the germline V gene (reference sequence) yields CDR1 MNHEY and CDR2 SMNVEV. V is pared back by 5 bases and J by 8 bases, with 18 bases lying between the germline termini. Note on this clone: What antigen it recognizes has not been identified. The record has no base qualities; no much larger clone is one base away.

The cohort was made up of approximately 700 healthy bone marrow donors. Cohort members were all nominally healthy when sampled, although unrecorded immune exposures were likely present. The donor tested CMV seropositive and was one of the 289 seropositive cohort members. A peripheral blood sample was collected from each donor, and TCR beta sequencing was performed on peripheral blood mononuclear cells. The Qiagen DNeasy Blood Extraction Kit was used to extract genomic DNA from the blood cell samples. Library method: the immunoSEQ multiplex PCR assay. For the multiplex PCR, a mixture combining 60 forward primers for TCR Vbeta segments and 13 reverse primers for TCR Jbeta segments was used. The CDR3 region of rearranged TCR beta genes was amplified from genomic DNA with a multiplex PCR assay. On the Illumina HiSeq System, the amplified TCR beta libraries were sequenced as 87-base-pair reads. The source study handled its data this way. A later analysis tallied some 79 million unique TCR beta chains across the 666 repertoires, and about 12 million of those chains were shared by two or more donors. Raw reads were error-corrected and collapsed into unique sequences with a nearest-neighbor algorithm that merged closely related sequences to remove PCR and sequencing errors. CDR3 sequences were aligned to IMGT reference sequences to assign V, D and J gene segments. For a sequence to be retained, a match of at least six nucleotides to both a V gene segment and a J gene segment was required. Rearrangements were called productive when the CDR3 lacked stop codons and stayed in frame with V and J; all others were non-productive. Following IMGT convention, CDR3 was defined as the stretch from the second conserved V-encoded cysteine to the conserved J-encoded phenylalanine. Sequences without an unambiguous match to a single V gene segment were excluded from the earlier analysis of about 640 of the donors. An earlier analysis of fewer than 650 of the donors classified V segments as functional when productive rearrangements were above 56.7% and as segregating when the standard deviation between donors was above 5%. To diagnose cytomegalovirus status from the catalog of TCR beta chain sequences, a statistical classification framework was built. In a later analysis, TCR nucleotide sequences were compared against IMGT/GENE-DB human TR gene sequences so that V and J genes could be assigned. In a later analysis, CDR3 sequences and most-parsimonious VDJ recombination scenarios were assigned using the TCRdist pipeline. A later analysis defined each TCR beta chain by its CDR3 amino acid sequence plus V-gene family, and excluded reads lacking a unique V-gene family. In a later analysis, 550 to 650 highly shared, low-generation-probability nucleotide sequences were removed to address suspected cross-contamination and a sequencing artifact. In a later analysis, a clonal expansion index was calculated for each public chain from normalized within-repertoire ranks of inferred template counts. In a later analysis, generation probabilities were computed using a VDJ recombination model fitted to out-of-frame rearrangements, and the results were checked against IGoR. In a later analysis, hypergeometric tests were used to score TCR-TCR, TCR-HLA and TCR-CMV co-occurrence, with a repertoire-size bias correction applied to TCR pairs. In a later analysis, false discovery rates were estimated by permuting HLA or CMV assignments 20 times. In a later analysis, co-occurring TCRs were grouped using DBSCAN, and TCRdist sequence similarity was added for clustering within HLA-allele-positive subsets. For co-occurrence clustering, repertoires with fewer than 30,000 or more than 120,000 public chains were excluded, along with about five repertoires with anomalous nucleotide sharing. TCRdb holds this immuneACCESS table with in-frame rearrangements only. Some clones are missing; in checked studies, unresolved V genes explain under half, and the rest has no known cause. The D gene and trimming were derived from the DNA, and the V and J assignments and clone size from that table. Here the sample has some 220,000 clones; 70% to 80% occur a single time. The ten largest clones capture approximately 2.6% of the sample.

The V and J genes are TRBV27 and TRBJ1-1; TRBD1 might be the D gene, on 5 matching bases. The sequencing input was PBMCs. This clonotype originated in an older woman in good health and CMV-seropositive. CDR3 protein: CASSPGGTVVEAFF. The bases read TGTGCCAGCAGTCCGGGTGGGACTGTCGTAGAAGCTTTCTTT.